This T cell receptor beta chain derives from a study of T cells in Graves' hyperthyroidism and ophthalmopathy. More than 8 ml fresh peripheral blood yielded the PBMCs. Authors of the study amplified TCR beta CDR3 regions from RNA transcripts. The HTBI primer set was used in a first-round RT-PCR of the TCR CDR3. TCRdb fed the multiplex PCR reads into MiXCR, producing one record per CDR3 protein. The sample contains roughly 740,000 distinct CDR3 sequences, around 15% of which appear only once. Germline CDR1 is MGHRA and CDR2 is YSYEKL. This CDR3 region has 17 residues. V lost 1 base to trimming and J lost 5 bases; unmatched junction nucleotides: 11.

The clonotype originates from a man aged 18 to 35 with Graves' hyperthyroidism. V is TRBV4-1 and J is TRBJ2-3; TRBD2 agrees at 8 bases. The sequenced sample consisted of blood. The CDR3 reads CASSQGGRREAVDTQYF. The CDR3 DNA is TGCGCCAGCAGCCAAGGGGGTAGGCGGGAGGCAGTAGATACGCAGTATTTT.